This T cell receptor beta chain was sequenced for a study of T cell responses to AZD1222 COVID-19 vaccine. Study-level information: Second-dose intervals near 4 or 12 weeks were combined.

Using immunoSEQ multiplex PCR, the repertoire was profiled, and TCRdb retains in-frame clones only, with some absent. The table has about 100,000 clones, 85% to 90% seen once. The study, taken as a whole, reports: Compared with day 0, the breadth and depth of the Spike-specific TCR repertoire rose significantly after two doses of AZD1222. Females made up more of the donors, who were largely white British, and clonal diversity may have come out too low. Across spike, vaccine-associated CD4 TCRs were found, dominant at 160-218 and 743-854.

Remarks on this clone: The antigen is undetermined.

This sample comprised peripheral blood, obtained on day 0 of AZD1222 vaccination. This receptor was identified in an adult in good health.

The chain's CDR3 is CASGGAGGGTQYF. The DNA of the CDR3 is TGTGCCAGCGGGGGGGCAGGTGGTGGGACCCAGTACTTC. This chain uses TRBV19 with TRBJ2-5; TRBD2 matches 8 bases. The CDR3 extends over 13 amino acids. The germline CDR1 and CDR2 sequences are LNHDA and SQIVND (reference sequence). V lost 9 bases to trimming and J lost 7 bases; unmatched junction nucleotides: 10.